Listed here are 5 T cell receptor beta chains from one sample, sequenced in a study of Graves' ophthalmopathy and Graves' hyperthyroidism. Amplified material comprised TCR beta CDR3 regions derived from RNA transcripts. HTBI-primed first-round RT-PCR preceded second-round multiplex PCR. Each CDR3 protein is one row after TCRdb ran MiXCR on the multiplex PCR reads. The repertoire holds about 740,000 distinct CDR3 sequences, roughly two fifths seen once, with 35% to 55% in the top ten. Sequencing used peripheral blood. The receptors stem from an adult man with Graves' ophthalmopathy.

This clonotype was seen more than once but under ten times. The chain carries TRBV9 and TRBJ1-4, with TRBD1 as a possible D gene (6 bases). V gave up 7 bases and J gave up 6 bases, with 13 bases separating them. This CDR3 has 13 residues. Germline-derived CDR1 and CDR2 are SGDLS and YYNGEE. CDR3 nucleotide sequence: TGTGCCAGCTCAGTCGAGGGGGATGAAAAACTGTTTTTT. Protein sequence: CASSVEGDEKLFF.

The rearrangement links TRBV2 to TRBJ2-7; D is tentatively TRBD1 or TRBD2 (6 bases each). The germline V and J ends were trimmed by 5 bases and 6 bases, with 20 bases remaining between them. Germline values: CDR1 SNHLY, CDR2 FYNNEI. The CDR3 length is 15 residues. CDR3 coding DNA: TGTGCCAGCAGTCTGATGGGGGGCTCTTCGGTCGAGCAGTACTTC. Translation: CASSLMGGSSVEQYF.

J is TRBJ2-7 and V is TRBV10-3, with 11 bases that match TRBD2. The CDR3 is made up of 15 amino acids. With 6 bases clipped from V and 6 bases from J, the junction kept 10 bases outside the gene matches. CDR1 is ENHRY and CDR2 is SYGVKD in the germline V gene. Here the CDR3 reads CAISPPSGGPSEQYF. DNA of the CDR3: TGTGCCATCAGCCCCCCTAGCGGGGGGCCCAGCGAGCAGTACTTC.

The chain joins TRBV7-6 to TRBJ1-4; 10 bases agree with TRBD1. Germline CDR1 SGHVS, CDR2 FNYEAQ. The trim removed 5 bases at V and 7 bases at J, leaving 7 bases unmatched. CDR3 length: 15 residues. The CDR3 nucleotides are TGTGCCAGCAGCCCCGGACAGGGGGGAAGTGAAAAACTGTTTTTT. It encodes CASSPGQGGSEKLFF.

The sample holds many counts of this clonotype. The CDR3 loop reads CASSTPVGLRYTF. The CDR3 region has the DNA TGTGCCAGTAGTACACCGGTGGGGTTACGCTACACCTTC. This chain links TRBV19 with TRBJ1-2; D is ambiguous. Trimming stripped 4 bases from V and 9 bases from J, with 15 bases between. CDR1 LNHDA and CDR2 SQIVND come from the germline V gene (reference sequence). This CDR3 region has 13 residues. Complete variable domain (other parts from reference TRBV19 and TRBJ1-2): DGGITQSPKYLFRKEGQNVTLSCEQNLNHDAMYWYRQDPGQGLRLIYYSQIVNDFQKGDIAEGYSVSREKKESFPLTVTSAQKNPTAFYLCASSTPVGLRYTFGSGTRLTVV.